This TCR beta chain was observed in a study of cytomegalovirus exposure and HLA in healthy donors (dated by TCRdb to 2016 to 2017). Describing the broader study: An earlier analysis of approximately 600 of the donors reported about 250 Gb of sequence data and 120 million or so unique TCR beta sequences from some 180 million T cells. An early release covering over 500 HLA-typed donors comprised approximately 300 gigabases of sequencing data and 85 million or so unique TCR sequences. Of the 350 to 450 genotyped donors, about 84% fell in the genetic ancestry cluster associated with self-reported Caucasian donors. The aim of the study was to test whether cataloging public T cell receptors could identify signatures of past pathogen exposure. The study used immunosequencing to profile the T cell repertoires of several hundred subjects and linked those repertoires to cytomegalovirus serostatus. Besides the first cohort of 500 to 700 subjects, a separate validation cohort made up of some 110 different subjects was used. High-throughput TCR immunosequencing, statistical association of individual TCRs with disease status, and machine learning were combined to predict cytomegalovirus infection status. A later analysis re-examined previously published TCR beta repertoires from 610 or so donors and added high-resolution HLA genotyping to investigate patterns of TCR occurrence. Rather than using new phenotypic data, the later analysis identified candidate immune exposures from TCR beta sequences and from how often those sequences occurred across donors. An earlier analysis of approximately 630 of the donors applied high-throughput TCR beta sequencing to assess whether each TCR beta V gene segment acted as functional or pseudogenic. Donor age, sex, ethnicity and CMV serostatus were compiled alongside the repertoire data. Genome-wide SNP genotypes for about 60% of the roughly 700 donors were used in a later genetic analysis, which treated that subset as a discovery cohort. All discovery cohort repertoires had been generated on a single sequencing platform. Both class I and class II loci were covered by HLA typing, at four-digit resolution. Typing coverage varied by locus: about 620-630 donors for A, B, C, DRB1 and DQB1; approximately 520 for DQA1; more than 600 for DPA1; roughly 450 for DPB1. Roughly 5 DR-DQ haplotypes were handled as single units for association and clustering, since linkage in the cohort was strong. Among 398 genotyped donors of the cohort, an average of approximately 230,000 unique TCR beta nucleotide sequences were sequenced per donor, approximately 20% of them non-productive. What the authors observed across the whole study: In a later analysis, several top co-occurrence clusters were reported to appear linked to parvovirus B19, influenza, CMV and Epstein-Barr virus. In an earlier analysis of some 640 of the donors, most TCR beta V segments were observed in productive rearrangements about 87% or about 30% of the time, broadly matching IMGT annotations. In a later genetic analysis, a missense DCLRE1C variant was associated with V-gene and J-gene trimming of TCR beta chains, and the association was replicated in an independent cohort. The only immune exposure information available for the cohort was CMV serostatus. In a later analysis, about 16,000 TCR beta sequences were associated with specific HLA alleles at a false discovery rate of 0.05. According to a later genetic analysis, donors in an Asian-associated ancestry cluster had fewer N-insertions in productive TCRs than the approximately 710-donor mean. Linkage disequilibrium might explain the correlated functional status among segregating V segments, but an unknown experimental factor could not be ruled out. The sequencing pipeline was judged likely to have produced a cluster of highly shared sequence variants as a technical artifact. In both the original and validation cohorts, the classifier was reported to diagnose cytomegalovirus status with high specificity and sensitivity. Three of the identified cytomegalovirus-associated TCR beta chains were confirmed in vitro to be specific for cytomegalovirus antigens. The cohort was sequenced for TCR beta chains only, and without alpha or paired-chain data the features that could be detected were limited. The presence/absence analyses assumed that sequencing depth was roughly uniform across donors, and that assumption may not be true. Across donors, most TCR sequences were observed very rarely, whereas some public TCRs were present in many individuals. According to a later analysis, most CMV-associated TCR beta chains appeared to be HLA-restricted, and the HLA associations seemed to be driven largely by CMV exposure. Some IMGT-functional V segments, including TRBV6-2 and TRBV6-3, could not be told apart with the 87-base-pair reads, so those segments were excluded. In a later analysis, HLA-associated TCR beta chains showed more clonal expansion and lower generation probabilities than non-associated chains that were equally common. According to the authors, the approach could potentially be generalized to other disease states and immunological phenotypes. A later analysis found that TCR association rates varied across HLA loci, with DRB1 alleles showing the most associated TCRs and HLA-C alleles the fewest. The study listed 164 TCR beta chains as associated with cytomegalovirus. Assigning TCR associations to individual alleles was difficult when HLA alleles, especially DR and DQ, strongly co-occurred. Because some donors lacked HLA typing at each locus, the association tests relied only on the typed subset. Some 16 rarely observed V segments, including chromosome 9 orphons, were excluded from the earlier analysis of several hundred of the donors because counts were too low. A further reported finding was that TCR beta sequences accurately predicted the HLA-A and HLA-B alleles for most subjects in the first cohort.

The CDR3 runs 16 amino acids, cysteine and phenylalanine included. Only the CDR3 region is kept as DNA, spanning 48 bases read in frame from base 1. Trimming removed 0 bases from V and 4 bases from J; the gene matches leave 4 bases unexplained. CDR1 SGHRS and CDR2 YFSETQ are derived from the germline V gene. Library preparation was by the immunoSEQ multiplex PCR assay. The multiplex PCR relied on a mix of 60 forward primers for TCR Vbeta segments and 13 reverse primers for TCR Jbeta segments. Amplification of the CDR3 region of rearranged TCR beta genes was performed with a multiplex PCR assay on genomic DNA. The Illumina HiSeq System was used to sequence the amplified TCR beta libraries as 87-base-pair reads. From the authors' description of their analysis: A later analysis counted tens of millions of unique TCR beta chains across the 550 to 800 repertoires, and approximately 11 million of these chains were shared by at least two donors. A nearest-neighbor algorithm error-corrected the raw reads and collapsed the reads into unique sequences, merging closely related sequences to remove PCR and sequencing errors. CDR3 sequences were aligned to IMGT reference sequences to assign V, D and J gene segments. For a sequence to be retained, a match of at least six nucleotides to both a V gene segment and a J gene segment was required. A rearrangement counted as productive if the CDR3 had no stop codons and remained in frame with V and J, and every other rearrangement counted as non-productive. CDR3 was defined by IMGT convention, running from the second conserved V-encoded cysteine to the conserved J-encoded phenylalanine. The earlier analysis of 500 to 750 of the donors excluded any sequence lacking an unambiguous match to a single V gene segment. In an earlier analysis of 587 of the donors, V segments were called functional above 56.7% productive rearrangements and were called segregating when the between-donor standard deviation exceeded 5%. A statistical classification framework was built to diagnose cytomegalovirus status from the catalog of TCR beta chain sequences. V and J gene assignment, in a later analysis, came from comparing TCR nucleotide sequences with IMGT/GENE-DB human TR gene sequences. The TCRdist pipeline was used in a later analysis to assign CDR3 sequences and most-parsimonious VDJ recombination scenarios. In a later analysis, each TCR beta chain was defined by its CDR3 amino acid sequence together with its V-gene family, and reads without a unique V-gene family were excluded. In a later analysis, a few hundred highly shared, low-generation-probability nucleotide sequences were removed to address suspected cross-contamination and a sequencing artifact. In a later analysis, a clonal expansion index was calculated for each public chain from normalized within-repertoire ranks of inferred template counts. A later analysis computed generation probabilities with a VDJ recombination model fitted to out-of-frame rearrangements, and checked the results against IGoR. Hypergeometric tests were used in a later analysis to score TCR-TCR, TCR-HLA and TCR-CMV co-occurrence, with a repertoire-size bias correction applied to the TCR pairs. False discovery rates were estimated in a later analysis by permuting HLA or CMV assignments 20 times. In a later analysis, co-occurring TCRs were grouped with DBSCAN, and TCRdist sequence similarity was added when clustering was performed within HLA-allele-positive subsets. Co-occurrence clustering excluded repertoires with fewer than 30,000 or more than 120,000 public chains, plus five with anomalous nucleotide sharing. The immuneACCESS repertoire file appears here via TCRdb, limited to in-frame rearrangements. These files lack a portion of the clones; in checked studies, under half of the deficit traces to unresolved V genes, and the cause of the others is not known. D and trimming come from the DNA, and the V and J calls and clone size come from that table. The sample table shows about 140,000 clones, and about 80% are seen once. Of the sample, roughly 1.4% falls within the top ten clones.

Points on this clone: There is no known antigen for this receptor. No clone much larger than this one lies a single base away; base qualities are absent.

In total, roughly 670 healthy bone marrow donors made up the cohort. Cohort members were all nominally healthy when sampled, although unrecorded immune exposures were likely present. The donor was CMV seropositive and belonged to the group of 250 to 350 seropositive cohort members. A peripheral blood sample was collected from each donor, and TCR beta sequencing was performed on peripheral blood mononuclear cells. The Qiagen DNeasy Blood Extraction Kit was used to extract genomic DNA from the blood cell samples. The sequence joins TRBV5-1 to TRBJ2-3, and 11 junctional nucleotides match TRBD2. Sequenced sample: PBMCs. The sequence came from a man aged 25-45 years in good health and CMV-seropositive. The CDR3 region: CASSLDSTSGADTQYF. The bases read TGCGCCAGCAGCTTGGACTCGACTAGCGGGGCAGATACGCAGTATTTT.